This TCR beta chain was sequenced for a study of cytomegalovirus exposure and HLA in healthy donors. General study points: In a later analysis, at a false discovery rate of 0.05, roughly 18,000 TCR beta sequences were associated with HLA alleles.

The primer mix had 60 Vbeta and 13 Jbeta primers. Only in-frame clones appear in the TCRdb table, and some are missing; sequencing was by immunoSEQ multiplex PCR. The sample lists some 100,000 clones, about 80% occurring once. About this clone: Its antigen is not identified.

Germline loops: CDR1 LNHDA, CDR2 SQIVND (reference sequence). This CDR3 spans 16 amino acids. Unmatched junction bases numbered 3, after V lost 4 bases and J lost 1 base. The gene calls are TRBV19 and TRBJ2-2; 10 bases fit TRBD1. This TCR derives from a female donor in good health and CMV-seropositive. Sequencing input: PBMCs. For the CDR3, the DNA is TGTGCCAGTAGTACACGGACAGGGGGGAACACCGGGGAGCTGTTTTTT. Amino acid sequence: CASSTRTGGNTGELFF.